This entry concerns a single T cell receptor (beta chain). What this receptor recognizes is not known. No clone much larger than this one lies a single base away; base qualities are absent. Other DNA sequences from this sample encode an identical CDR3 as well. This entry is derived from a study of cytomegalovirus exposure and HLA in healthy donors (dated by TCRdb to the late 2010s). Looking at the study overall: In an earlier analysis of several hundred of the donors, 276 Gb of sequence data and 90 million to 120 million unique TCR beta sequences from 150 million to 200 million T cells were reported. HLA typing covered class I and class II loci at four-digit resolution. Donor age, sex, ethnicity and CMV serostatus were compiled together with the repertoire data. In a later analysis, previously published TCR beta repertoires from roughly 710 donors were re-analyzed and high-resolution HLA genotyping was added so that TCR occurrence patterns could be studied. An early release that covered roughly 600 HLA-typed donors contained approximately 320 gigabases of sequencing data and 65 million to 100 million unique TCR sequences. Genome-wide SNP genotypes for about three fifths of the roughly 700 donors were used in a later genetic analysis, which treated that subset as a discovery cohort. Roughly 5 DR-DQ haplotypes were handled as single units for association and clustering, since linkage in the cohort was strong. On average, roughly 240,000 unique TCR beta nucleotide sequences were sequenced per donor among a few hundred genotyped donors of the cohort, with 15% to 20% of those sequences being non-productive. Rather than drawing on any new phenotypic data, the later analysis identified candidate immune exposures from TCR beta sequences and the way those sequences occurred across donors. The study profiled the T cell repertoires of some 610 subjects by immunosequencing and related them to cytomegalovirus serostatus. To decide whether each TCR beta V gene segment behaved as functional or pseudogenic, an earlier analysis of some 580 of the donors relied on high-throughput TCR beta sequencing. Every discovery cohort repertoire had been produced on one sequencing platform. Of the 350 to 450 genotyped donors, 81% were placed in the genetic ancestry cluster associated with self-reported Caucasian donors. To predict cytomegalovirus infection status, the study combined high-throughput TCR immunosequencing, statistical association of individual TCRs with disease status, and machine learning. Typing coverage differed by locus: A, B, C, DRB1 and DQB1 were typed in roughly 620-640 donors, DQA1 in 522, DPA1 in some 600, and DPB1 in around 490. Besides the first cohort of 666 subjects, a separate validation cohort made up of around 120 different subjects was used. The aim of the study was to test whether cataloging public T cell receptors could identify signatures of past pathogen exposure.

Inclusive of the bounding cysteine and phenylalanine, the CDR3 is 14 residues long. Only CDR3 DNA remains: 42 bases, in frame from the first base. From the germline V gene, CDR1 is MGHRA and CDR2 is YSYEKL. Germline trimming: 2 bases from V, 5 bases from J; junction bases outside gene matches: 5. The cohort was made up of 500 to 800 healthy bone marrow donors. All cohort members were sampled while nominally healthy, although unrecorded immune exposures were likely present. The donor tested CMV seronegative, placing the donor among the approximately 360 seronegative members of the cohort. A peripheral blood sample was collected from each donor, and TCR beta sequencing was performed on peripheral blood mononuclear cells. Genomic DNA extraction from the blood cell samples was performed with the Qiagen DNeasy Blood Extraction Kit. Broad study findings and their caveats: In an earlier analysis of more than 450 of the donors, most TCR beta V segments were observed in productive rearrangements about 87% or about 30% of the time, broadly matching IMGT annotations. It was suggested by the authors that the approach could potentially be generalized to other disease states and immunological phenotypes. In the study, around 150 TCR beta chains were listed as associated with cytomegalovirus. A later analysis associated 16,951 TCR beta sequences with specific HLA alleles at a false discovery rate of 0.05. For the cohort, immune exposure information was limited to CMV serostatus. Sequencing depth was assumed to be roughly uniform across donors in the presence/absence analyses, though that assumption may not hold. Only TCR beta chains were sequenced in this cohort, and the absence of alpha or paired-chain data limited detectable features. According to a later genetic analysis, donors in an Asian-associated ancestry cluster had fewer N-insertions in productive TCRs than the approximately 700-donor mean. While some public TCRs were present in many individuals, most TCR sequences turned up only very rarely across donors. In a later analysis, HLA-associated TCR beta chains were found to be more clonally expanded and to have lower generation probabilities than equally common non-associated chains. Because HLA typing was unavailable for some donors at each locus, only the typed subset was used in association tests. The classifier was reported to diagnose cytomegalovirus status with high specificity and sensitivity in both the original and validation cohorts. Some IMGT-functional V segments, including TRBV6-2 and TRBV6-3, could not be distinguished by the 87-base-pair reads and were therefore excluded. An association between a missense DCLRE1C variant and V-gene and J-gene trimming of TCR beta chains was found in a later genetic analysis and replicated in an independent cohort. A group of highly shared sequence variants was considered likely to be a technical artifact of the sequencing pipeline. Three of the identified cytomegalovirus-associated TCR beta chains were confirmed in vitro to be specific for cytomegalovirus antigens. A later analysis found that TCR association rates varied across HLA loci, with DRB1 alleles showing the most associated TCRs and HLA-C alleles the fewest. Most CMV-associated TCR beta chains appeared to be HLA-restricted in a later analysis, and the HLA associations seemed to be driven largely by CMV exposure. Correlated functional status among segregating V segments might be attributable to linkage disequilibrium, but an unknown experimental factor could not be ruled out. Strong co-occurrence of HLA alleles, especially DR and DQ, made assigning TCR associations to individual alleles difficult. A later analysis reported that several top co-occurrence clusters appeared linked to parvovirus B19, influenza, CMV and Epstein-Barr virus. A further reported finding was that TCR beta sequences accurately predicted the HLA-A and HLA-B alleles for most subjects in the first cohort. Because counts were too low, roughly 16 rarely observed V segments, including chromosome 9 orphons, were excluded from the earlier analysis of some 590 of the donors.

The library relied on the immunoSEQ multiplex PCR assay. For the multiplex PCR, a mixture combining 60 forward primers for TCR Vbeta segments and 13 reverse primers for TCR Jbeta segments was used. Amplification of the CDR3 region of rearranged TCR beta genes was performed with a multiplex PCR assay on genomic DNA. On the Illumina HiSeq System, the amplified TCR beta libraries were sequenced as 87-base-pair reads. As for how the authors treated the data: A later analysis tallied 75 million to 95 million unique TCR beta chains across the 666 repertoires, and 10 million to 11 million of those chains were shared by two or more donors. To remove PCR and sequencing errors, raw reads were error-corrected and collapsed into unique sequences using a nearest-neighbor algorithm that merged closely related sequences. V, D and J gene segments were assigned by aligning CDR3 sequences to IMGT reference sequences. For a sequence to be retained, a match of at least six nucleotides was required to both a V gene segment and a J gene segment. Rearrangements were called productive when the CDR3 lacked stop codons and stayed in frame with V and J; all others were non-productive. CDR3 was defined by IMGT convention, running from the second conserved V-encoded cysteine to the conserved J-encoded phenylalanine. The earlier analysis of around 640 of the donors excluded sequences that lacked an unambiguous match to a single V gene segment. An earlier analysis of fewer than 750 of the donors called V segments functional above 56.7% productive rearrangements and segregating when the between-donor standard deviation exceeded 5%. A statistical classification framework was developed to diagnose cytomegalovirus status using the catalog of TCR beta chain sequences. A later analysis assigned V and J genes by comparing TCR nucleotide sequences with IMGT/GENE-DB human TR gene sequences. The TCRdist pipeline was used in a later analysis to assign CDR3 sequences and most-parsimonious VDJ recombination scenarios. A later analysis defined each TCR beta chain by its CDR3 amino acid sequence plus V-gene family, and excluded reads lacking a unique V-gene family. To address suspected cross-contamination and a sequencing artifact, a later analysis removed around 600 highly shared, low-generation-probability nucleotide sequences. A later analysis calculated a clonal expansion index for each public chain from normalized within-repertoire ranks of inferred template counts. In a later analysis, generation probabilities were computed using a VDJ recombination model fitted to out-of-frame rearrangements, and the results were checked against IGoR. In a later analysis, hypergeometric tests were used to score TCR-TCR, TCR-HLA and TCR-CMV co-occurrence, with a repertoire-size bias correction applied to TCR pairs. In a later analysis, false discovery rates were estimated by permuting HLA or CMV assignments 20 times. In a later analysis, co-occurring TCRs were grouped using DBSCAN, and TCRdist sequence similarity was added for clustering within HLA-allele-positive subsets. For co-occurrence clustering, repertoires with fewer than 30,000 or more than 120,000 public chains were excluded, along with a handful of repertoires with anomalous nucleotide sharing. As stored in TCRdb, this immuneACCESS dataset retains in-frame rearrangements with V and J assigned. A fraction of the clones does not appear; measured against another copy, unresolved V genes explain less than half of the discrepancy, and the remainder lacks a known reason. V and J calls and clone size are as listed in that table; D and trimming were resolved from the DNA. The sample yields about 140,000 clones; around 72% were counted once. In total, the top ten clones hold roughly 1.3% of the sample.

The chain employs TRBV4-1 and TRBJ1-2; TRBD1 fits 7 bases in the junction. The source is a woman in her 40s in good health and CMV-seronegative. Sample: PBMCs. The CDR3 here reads CASSQQQGPYGYTF. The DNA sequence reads TGCGCCAGCAGCCAACAACAGGGGCCGTATGGCTACACCTTC.